One and the same sample provided the 21 T cell receptor beta chains below, sequenced in a study of T-cell reconstitution after alpha-beta-depleted transplantation in children. Unique molecular identifiers were used to barcode this TCRbeta library. A single record per CDR3 protein comes from TCRdb applying MiXCR to the PCR reads. The table has about 610,000 distinct CDR3 sequences, roughly a tenth seen once. The starting material was PBMCs from the stem cell graft donor, obtained from the stem cell graft. The receptors stem from a human donor who donated a stem cell graft to a child with acute myeloid leukemia.

Many counts were recorded for this clonotype. The chain links TRBV25-1 to TRBJ2-6; D remains unclear. V was trimmed by 5 bases and J by 0 bases, leaving 5 bases between them. The CDR3 covers 14 residues. Per germline, CDR1 MGHDK and CDR2 SYGVNS. CDR3: CASSSHSGANVLTF. The CDR3 DNA reads as TGTGCCAGCAGTTCCCACTCTGGGGCCAACGTCCTGACTTTC.

The J gene is TRBJ1-5, the V gene TRBV28, with 10 bases aligning to TRBD1. V shed 6 bases, J shed 5 bases, and the junction held 7 bases outside the gene matches. From germline, CDR1 is MDHEN and CDR2 SYDVKM. This CDR3 is built from 15 residues. The DNA for the CDR3 is TGTGCCAGCAGAGGTACGACAGGGGGCTATCAGCCCCAGCATTTT. It codes for CASRGTTGGYQPQHF.

This clonotype has just a few counts. This chain uses TRBV11-2 with TRBJ2-2; D remains ambiguous. The CDR3 loop spans 12 amino acids. Germline V CDR1 and CDR2: SGHAT, FQNNGV. V was cut by 5 bases and J by 7 bases, with 8 bases left in between. CDR3 sequence reads: CASSPLDGELFF. DNA of the CDR3: TGTGCCAGCAGCCCCCTGGACGGGGAGCTGTTTTTT.

This clonotype was picked up a small number of times. The chain has TRBV7-2 and TRBJ1-4; 10 bases map to TRBD1. The V gene end was trimmed by 5 bases and the J gene end by 6 bases; junction bases not matched to a gene: 9. Germline V gene sequence: CDR1 SGHTA, CDR2 FQGNSA. The CDR3 sequence is 16 residues long. CDR3 coding DNA: TGTGCCAGCAGCCTCCGACAGGGGGCGTTCTATGAAAAACTGTTTTTT. As protein: CASSLRQGAFYEKLFF.

A few counts support this clonotype. The genes are TRBV7-9 and TRBJ2-7; 11 positions match TRBD2. This CDR3 has 16 residues. CDR1 and CDR2 from the germline V gene are SEHNR and FQNEAQ (reference sequence). Trimming took 0 bases from V and 3 from J; bases not matched to a gene: 4. CDR3 sequence: CASSLASTSGSYEQYF. The CDR3 bases are TGTGCCAGCAGCTTAGCGAGTACTAGCGGGAGCTACGAGCAGTACTTC.

The chain carries TRBV7-3 and TRBJ2-7, with 9 nucleotides matching TRBD1. The junction had 8 bases not matched to a gene; V was cut back by 8 bases and J by 6 bases. CDR1 is SGHTA and CDR2 is FQGTGA in the germline V gene. There are 13 residues in the CDR3. This chain's CDR3 is CASGMTGGGEQYF. CDR3 sequence (DNA): TGTGCCAGCGGAATGACAGGGGGTGGCGAGCAGTACTTC.

Many counts were recorded for this clonotype. The chain couples TRBV29-1 to TRBJ2-7, with D possibly matching TRBD2 (6 bases). The CDR3 is 13 amino acids. Trimming pared 6 bases from V and 4 bases from J, leaving 16 bases between. Germline lookup yields CDR1 SQVTM and CDR2 ANQGSEA. In DNA, the CDR3 is TGCAGCGTGAGGATTTCAGGGACTTACGAGCAGTACTTC. Amino acid sequence: CSVRISGTYEQYF.

This clonotype was observed a handful of times. This sequence joins TRBV2 and TRBJ2-7; D is unclear. Germline assignment: CDR1 SNHLY and CDR2 FYNNEI. This CDR3 has 14 amino acids. The V and J ends lost 5 bases and 2 bases respectively, with 13 bases between them. The CDR3 here is CASSLPQVPYEQYF. The CDR3 DNA is TGTGCCAGCAGTTTGCCTCAGGTCCCCTACGAGCAGTACTTC.

The chain has TRBV6-2 or TRBV6-3 and TRBJ2-7; the D gene is possibly TRBD1 (5 bases). The length of the CDR3 is 13 residues. V was shortened by 7 bases and J by 3 bases, with 13 bases between the two germline ends. Looked up from germline, CDR1 is MNHEY and CDR2 is SVGEGT. CDR3 bases: TGTGCCAGCATCGACCCAGGGTACTACGAGCAGTACTTC. Encoded protein: CASIDPGYYEQYF.

There are a few counts of this clonotype. The chain joins TRBV12-3 or TRBV12-4 to TRBJ2-5; no clear D. The CDR3 has 12 residues. V lost 6 bases to trimming and J lost 3 bases, with 8 bases between them. CDR3 loop: CASSILKETQYF. The CDR3 bases are TGTGCCAGCAGCATCCTGAAAGAGACCCAGTACTTC.

This chain uses TRBV12-3 or TRBV12-4 with TRBJ2-5; 11 bases are a match to TRBD2. The J segment lost 5 bases and the V segment lost 1 base, leaving 15 bases of the junction unmatched. This CDR3 comprises 19 residues. CDR3 residues: CASSLGFWLAGGHGETQYF. DNA of the CDR3: TGTGCCAGCAGTTTAGGGTTTTGGCTAGCGGGAGGCCACGGGGAGACCCAGTACTTC.

V and J are TRBV10-3 and TRBJ1-6; a possible D gene is TRBD1 (6 bases). This CDR3 spans 14 amino acids. The ends were cut back, 3 bases at V and 6 bases at J, with 9 bases in the middle. Germline values: CDR1 ENHRY, CDR2 SYGVKD. The CDR3 DNA sequence: TGTGCCATCAGTGAACAGGGAGCTAATTCACCCCTCCACTTT. Amino acid sequence: CAISEQGANSPLHF.

This clonotype was picked up a small number of times. This rearrangement joins TRBV29-1 to TRBJ2-5; D gene unclear. The germline V and J ends were trimmed by 2 bases and 2 bases, with 9 bases remaining between them. The CDR3 extends over 13 amino acids. CDR1 is SQVTM and CDR2 is ANQGSEA in the germline V gene. CDR3 protein: CSVEQIVQETQYF. The CDR3 nucleotides read TGCAGCGTTGAACAAATAGTACAAGAGACCCAGTACTTC.

J is TRBJ1-2 and V is TRBV29-1; no clear D. Germline CDR1 SQVTM, CDR2 ANQGSEA. The germline V and J ends were trimmed by 2 bases and 5 bases, with 3 bases remaining between them. The CDR3 is made up of 10 amino acids. Here the CDR3 reads CSVEQYGYTF. In nucleotides, the CDR3 is TGCAGCGTTGAACAGTATGGCTACACCTTC.

The chain combines TRBV2 with TRBJ2-7; D gene ambiguous. Germline CDR1 reads SNHLY; CDR2 reads FYNNEI. V dropped 6 bases and J dropped 4 bases, with 10 bases sitting between them. There are 12 residues in the CDR3. The CDR3 DNA reads as TGTGCCAGCAGCCGGACGTGGTACGAGCAGTACTTC. Translating it yields CASSRTWYEQYF.

The rearrangement links TRBV30 to TRBJ2-1; D possibly corresponds to TRBD2 (5 bases). Between the trimmed V and J ends, which lost 4 bases and 8 bases, there was a span of 12 bases. CDR3 length equals 12 residues. Germline CDR1 GTSNPN, CDR2 SVGIG (reference sequence). The CDR3: CAWIGDSYEQFF. For the CDR3, the DNA is TGTGCCTGGATCGGGGATAGCTATGAGCAGTTCTTC.

CDR3 loop: CASSQDSGTKTQYF. CDR3 sequence (DNA): TGCGCCAGCAGCCAAGATAGCGGGACGAAGACCCAGTACTTC. This chain links TRBV4-3 with TRBJ2-5, with 8 nucleotides matching TRBD2. This CDR3 is built from 14 residues. The trim removed 0 bases at V and 6 bases at J, leaving 3 bases unmatched. Germline V gives CDR1 LGHNA, CDR2 YSLEER.

This clonotype was counted at least ten times. The rearrangement links TRBV9 to TRBJ2-5; a possible D gene is TRBD2 (6 bases). Germline-derived CDR1 and CDR2 are SGDLS and YYNGEE. The length of the CDR3 is 15 residues. Trimming took off 4 bases at V and 2 bases at J, with 15 bases between the two ends. CDR3 DNA sequence: TGTGCCAGCAGCCTCTCCGGGACTCCTCAAGAGACCCAGTACTTC. Its protein product is CASSLSGTPQETQYF.

The chain employs TRBV29-1 and TRBJ2-2; 7 bases fit TRBD1. This CDR3 comprises 14 residues. The junction had 4 bases not matched to a gene; V was cut back by 4 bases and J by 2 bases. Per the germline V gene, CDR1 is SQVTM and CDR2 is ANQGSEA. The CDR3 reads CSVVTGVNTGELFF. Written as DNA, the CDR3 is TGCAGCGTTGTCACAGGGGTTAACACCGGGGAGCTGTTTTTT.

The chain couples TRBV24-1 to TRBJ2-3; the match to TRBD2 covers 11 bases. V lost 8 bases, J lost 0 bases, and 9 bases stayed unmatched. Germline CDR1 KGHDR, CDR2 SFDVKD. There are 17 residues in the CDR3. The DNA for the CDR3 is TGTGCCACCATGGTCGGGACTAGCGGAAAAAGCACAGATACGCAGTATTTT. As protein: CATMVGTSGKSTDTQYF.

This clonotype appeared a few times. This chain connects TRBV20-1 to TRBJ2-2; D is possibly TRBD2 (6 bases). The germline V gene has CDR1 DFQATT and CDR2 SNEGSKA (reference sequence). Trimming took 2 bases from V and 5 from J, leaving 18 bases between them. The CDR3 has 16 residues. The CDR3 protein is CSARPSPGLLTGELFF. The CDR3, as DNA: TGCAGTGCTAGACCTTCACCGGGACTCCTTACCGGGGAGCTGTTTTTT.